This TCR beta chain was recovered during a study of T-cell memory formation after mild COVID-19. As for the study in general: Largely, the TCR clusters proved donor specific.

This clonotype was found a few times. TCRdb processed the 5' RACE reads anew with MiXCR; each CDR3 protein has one entry. The data show 300,000 to 400,000 distinct CDR3 sequences, with over 25% seen just once and roughly 14% held by the top ten. The CDR3 contains 16 residues. Germline CDR1 reads LGHDT; CDR2 reads YNNKEL (reference sequence). Trimming removed 3 bases from V and 3 bases from J; junction bases left unmatched: 11. The chain joins TRBV3-1 to TRBJ2-7, with 7 bases identical to TRBD2. This receptor was taken from an adult woman who had mild COVID-19 (a few samples of this study predate the infection). Cell type and time point are not known. Sequences were obtained from PBMCs or a T cell subset sorted from them (not recorded which). CDR3: CASSHLRISGFYEQYF. CDR3 in DNA: TGTGCCAGCAGCCACCTTCGGATTAGCGGGTTCTACGAGCAGTACTTC.